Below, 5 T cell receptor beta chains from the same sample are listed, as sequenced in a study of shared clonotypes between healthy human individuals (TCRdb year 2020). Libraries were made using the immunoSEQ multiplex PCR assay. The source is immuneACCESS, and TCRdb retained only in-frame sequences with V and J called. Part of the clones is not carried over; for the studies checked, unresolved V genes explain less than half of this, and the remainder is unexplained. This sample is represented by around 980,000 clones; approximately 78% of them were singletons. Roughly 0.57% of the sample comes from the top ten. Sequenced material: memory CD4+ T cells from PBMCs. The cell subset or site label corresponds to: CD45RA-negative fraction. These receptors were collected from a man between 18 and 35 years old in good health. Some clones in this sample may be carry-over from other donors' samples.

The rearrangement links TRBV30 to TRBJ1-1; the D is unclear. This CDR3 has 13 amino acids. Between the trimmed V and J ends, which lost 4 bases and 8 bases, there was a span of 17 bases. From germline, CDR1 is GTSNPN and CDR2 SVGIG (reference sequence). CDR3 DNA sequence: TGTGCCTGGATGTTTGGGGAAGCGAGAGAAGCTTTCTTT. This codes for CAWMFGEAREAFF.

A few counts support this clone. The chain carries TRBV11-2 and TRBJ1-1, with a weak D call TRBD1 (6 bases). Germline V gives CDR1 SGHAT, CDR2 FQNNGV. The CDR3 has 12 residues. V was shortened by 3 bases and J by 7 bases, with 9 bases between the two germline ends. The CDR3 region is CASSLNRDEAFF. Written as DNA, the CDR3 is TGTGCCAGCAGCTTGAACAGGGATGAAGCTTTCTTT.

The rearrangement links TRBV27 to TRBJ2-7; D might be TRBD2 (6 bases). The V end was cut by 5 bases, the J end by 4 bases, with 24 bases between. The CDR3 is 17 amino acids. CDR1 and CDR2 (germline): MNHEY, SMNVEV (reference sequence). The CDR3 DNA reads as TGTGCCAGCAGTGCCGGGACGATATCCTGGAGGGTTTACGAGCAGTACTTC. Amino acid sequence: CASSAGTISWRVYEQYF.

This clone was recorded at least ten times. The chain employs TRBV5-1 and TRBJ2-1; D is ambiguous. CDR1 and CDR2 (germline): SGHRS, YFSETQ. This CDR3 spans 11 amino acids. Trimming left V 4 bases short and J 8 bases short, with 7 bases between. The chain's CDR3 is CASSVRDEQFF. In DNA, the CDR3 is TGCGCCAGCAGCGTACGGGATGAGCAGTTCTTC.

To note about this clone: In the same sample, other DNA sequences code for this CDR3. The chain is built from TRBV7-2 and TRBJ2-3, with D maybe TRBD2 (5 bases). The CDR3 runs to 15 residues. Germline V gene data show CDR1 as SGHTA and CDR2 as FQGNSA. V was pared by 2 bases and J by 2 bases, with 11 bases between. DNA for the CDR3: TGTGCCAGCAGCTTAAGGGCGGGTCTCACAGATACGCAGTATTTT. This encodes CASSLRAGLTDTQYF.